These T cell receptor beta chains were read from a single sample in a study of blood T cell repertoires in COVID-19. Sequencing was performed with immunoSEQ multiplex PCR; in TCRdb, only in-frame clones are kept and a portion is missing. The sample has 60,000 to 65,000 clones; 60% to 85% are singletons. The material sequenced was peripheral blood. These receptors were taken from a woman older than 75 with acute or convalescent COVID-19. CDR3s include the opening cysteine and the closing phenylalanine or tryptophan. A D gene is named only where the DNA matches it firmly. Not every row has a clone size; where given, it reads once, few, many or a size class.

D gene	J gene	V gene	clone size	CDR3 DNA	CDR3 protein
.	TRBJ1-3	TRBV2	.	TGTGCCAGCAGCCCAAATGGAAACACCATATATTTT	CASSPNGNTIYF
TRBD1	TRBJ1-2	TRBV3-1/TRBV3-2	.	TGTGCCAGCAGGGGCCCCGGGACAGGCCCTCCATTGGGGGGCTACACCTTC	CASRGPGTGPPLGGYTF
TRBD1	TRBJ1-2	TRBV28	.	TGTGCCAGCAGTTCGGGACAGGGGGCATATCATGGCTACACCTTC	CASSSGQGAYHGYTF
.	TRBJ2-7	TRBV28	.	TGTGCCAGCAGTTTCGAGGCAGGGCCTCGCGGCGAGCAGTACTTC	CASSFEAGPRGEQYF
TRBD1	TRBJ1-2	TRBV5-4	.	TGTGCCAGCAGCGCGGACAGGAGCTATGGCTACACCTTC	CASSADRSYGYTF
TRBD2	TRBJ2-1	TRBV24-1	.	TGTGCCACCAGTGATTCGACTAGCGGGAGGAAGAGTGAGCAGTTCTTC	CATSDSTSGRKSEQFF
.	TRBJ2-3	TRBV7-2	.	TGTGCCAGCAGCTTAGCTAATACGCAGTATTTT	CASSLANTQYF
.	TRBJ1-5	TRBV5-5	.	TGTGCCAGCAGCTTGTCAGACAGTACAAAGTGGCCCCAGCATTTT	CASSLSDSTKWPQHF
.	TRBJ1-5	TRBV7-9	.	TGTGCCAGCAGCCCGGACACCCCCATTCAGCCCCAGCATTTT	CASSPDTPIQPQHF
.	TRBJ2-3	TRBV6-5	.	TGTGCCAGCAGCCCCCCAGGGGGGGATACGCAGTATTTT	CASSPPGGDTQYF
TRBD1	TRBJ1-6	TRBV18	.	TGTGCCAGCTCACCAGGGACAGTGCCTTCACCCCTCCACTTT	CASSPGTVPSPLHF
.	TRBJ1-1	TRBV29-1	many	TGCAGCGCCTCGGGGGGGAGCACTGAAGCTTTCTTT	CSASGGSTEAFF
TRBD2	TRBJ2-3	TRBV15	once	TGTGCCACCAGCAGTCCCCGAGGAGCGGGAGGAGTAGCAGATACGCAGTATTTT	CATSSPRGAGGVADTQYF
.	TRBJ2-3	TRBV5-1	.	TGCGCCAGCAGGGGTGAGGGCACAGATACGCAGTATTTT	CASRGEGTDTQYF
.	TRBJ1-1	TRBV28	.	TGTGCCAGCAAAGGGGGTGCCTTGTTGAACACTGAAGCTTTCTTT	CASKGGALLNTEAFF
TRBD1	TRBJ2-3	TRBV5-8	.	TGTGCCAGCAGCCCACGACAGGGGGAAGATACGCAGTATTTT	CASSPRQGEDTQYF
.	TRBJ2-5	TRBV5-1	.	TGCGCCAGCAGCTTGACCGGACAGTCCCAAGAGACCCAGTACTTC	CASSLTGQSQETQYF
TRBD2	TRBJ2-7	TRBV13	.	TGTGCCAGCAGCTTAGGGGCGGGAGGGCGGTCCTACGAGCAGTACTTC	CASSLGAGGRSYEQYF
TRBD1	TRBJ1-1	TRBV5-1	.	TGCGCCAGCAGCTCAACAGGGGGCGCGAGGGTTTCGAAAGCTTTCTTT	CASSSTGGARVSKAFF
.	TRBJ2-7	TRBV18	.	TGTGCCAGCTCATCGGGGGTGGTCGGCTACGAGCAGTACTTC	CASSSGVVGYEQYF
.	TRBJ1-1	TRBV18	.	TGTGCCAGCTCACCACTGGGGGAAGGGGGAGCTTTCTTT	CASSPLGEGGAFF
.	TRBJ2-5	TRBV9	.	TGTGCCAGCAGCCTCGAAGGGGTGGGGCACTTCCAAGAGACCCAGTACTTC	CASSLEGVGHFQETQYF
TRBD1	TRBJ1-6	TRBV12-3/TRBV12-4	.	TGTGCCGGGGCCCGGGACAGTAATTCACCCCTCCACTTT	CAGARDSNSPLHF
.	TRBJ1-1	TRBV28	.	TGTGCCAGCCACTTAACGGGGGGGCCCACTGAAGCTTTCTTT	CASHLTGGPTEAFF
.	TRBJ2-2	TRBV18	.	TGTGCCAGCTCACCCCCGGACACCGGGGAGCTGTTTTTT	CASSPPDTGELFF
.	TRBJ2-1	TRBV4-1	few	TGCGCCAGCAGCCAAGATCTTGCGGCTACCTACAATGAGCAGTTCTTC	CASSQDLAATYNEQFF
TRBD2	TRBJ2-1	TRBV4-2	.	TGTGCCAGCAGCCCTAGCGGGAGCTCCTACAATGAGCAGTTCTTC	CASSPSGSSYNEQFF
.	TRBJ1-1	TRBV12-3/TRBV12-4	.	TGTGCCAGCAACCAACAGGGATGGACTGAAGCTTTCTTT	CASNQQGWTEAFF
TRBD1	TRBJ2-3	TRBV7-9	.	TGTGCCAGCAGCTTAGGGACAGGGGCTCAAGATACGCAGTATTTT	CASSLGTGAQDTQYF
TRBD1	TRBJ2-7	TRBV5-1	.	TGCGCCAGCAGCCCGGAGGGACAGGCTGGGCGCGAGCAGTACTTC	CASSPEGQAGREQYF
TRBD1	TRBJ1-5	TRBV19	.	TGTGCCAGTAGTATACCCGGACAGGGGGGAAATCAGCCCCAGCATTTT	CASSIPGQGGNQPQHF
.	TRBJ1-1	TRBV5-4	.	TGTGCCAGCAGCTTGCGGTACGGGGACACTGAAGCTTTCTTT	CASSLRYGDTEAFF
TRBD1	TRBJ1-2	TRBV18	.	TGTGCCAGCTCACCGCAACGGGACAGGAGCTATGGCTACACCTTC	CASSPQRDRSYGYTF
TRBD1	TRBJ1-1	TRBV29-1	.	TGCAGCGTTGACCTGCAGGGGGCCAACACTGAAGCTTTCTTT	CSVDLQGANTEAFF
TRBD1	TRBJ2-3	TRBV27	.	TGTGCCAGCAGGTCTCCGGGAAGCGGAGGCAGGGGGAATACGCAGTATTTT	CASRSPGSGGRGNTQYF
.	TRBJ2-5	TRBV27	many	TGTGCCAGCAGACTGCAGGGCGGCGGTGAGACCCAGTACTTC	CASRLQGGGETQYF
.	TRBJ1-2	TRBV18	.	TGTGCCAGCTCACCAGTTCCTTACGATTTGCGCTATGGCTACACCTTC	CASSPVPYDLRYGYTF
.	TRBJ1-2	TRBV5-1	.	TGCGCCAGCAGCTTGGAGTCAAATGCGCATGGCTACACCTTC	CASSLESNAHGYTF
.	TRBJ1-1	TRBV18	.	TGTGCCAGCTCACCACCGAACCTCCAAGGGGCAGAGACTGAAGCTTTCTTT	CASSPPNLQGAETEAFF
TRBD1	TRBJ1-2	TRBV14	.	TGTGCCAGCAGCAGCATCAGGGGGCCTCCTTATGGCTACACCTTC	CASSSIRGPPYGYTF
TRBD1	TRBJ1-5	TRBV30	.	TGTGCCTGGAGCCCCCGGGACAGGGGACCCCATCAGCCCCAGCATTTT	CAWSPRDRGPHQPQHF
TRBD1	TRBJ2-7	TRBV6-5	.	TGTGCCAGCAGGCTCGACAGGGGGCCAACCTACGAGCAGTACTTC	CASRLDRGPTYEQYF
.	TRBJ1-6	TRBV18	once	TGTGCCAGCTCACCCGCTTATCGACTTGATAATTCACCCCTCCACTTT	CASSPAYRLDNSPLHF
.	TRBJ2-7	TRBV28	many	TGTGCCAGCAAGGCGAGACAGGGACTCTACGAGCAGTACTTC	CASKARQGLYEQYF
TRBD1	TRBJ2-7	TRBV18	.	TGTGCCAGCTCACCTACGACAGGGGCTGATGAGCAGTACTTC	CASSPTTGADEQYF
.	TRBJ1-2	TRBV5-1	.	TGCGCCAGCAGCTTGTCAGGGGCCGGCTATGGCTACACCTTC	CASSLSGAGYGYTF
.	TRBJ2-1	TRBV7-2	.	TGTGCCAGCAGCTTCCTCTACAATGAGCAGTTCTTC	CASSFLYNEQFF